This passage covers 27 T cell receptor beta chains from one sample sequenced in a study of T cell changes during pregnancy in multiple sclerosis. The assay was immunoSEQ multiplex PCR, and TCRdb's table has in-frame clones only and misses some. The sample includes some 87,000 clones, approximately 92% of them seen just once. Here the sequenced sample was peripheral blood, taken in the first trimester of pregnancy. These receptors were obtained from a female donor with multiple sclerosis, enrolled in a pregnancy study.

The chain uses TRBV6-1 and TRBJ2-3; maybe TRBD1 (6 bases). V was trimmed by 7 bases and J by 5 bases, leaving 13 bases between them. The CDR3 loop spans 13 amino acids. Germline-derived CDR1 and CDR2 are MNHNS and SASEGT. The CDR3 sequence is CASKSAGVDTQYF. The CDR3 DNA follows: TGTGCCAGCAAATCGGCAGGGGTAGATACGCAGTATTTT.

CDR3 protein: CASSGGFGTDTQYF. The CDR3 DNA follows: TGTGCCAGCAGCGGCGGTTTTGGCACAGATACGCAGTATTTT. The chain carries TRBV9 and TRBJ2-3; D gene uncertain. This CDR3 contains 14 residues. V dropped 3 bases and J dropped 1 base, with 9 bases sitting between them. The germline V gene has CDR1 SGDLS and CDR2 YYNGEE.

This chain links TRBV5-4 with TRBJ2-1, with TRBD2 matching 7 bases. The CDR3 sequence is 14 residues long. CDR1 and CDR2 (germline): SGHNT, YYREEE (reference sequence). The trim removed 2 bases at V and 10 bases at J, leaving 9 bases unmatched. The CDR3 protein is CASSFSAGVREQFF. The CDR3 DNA reads TGTGCCAGCAGCTTTTCGGCGGGAGTACGGGAGCAGTTCTTC.

This chain links TRBV5-4 with TRBJ2-1, with 10 bases lining up with TRBD1. Germline V gives CDR1 SGHNT, CDR2 YYREEE (reference sequence). J gave up 12 bases and V 1 base, and 10 bases lay outside the gene matches. The CDR3 spans 15 residues. The DNA for the CDR3 is TGTGCCAGCAGCTTGTTGTTCGGGACAGGGGATCGGCAGTTCTTC. Translation: CASSLLFGTGDRQFF.

This chain links TRBV11-2 with TRBJ2-3; D remains unclear. CDR1 SGHAT and CDR2 FQNNGV come from the germline V gene. Trimming stripped 0 bases from V and 0 bases from J, with 7 bases between. This CDR3 is built from 15 residues. The CDR3 spells CASSLDGGSTDTQYF. DNA of the CDR3: TGTGCCAGCAGCTTAGATGGCGGTAGCACAGATACGCAGTATTTT.

The chain couples TRBV19 to TRBJ2-1, with 12 bases lining up with TRBD2. The germline gives CDR1 LNHDA, CDR2 SQIVND (reference sequence). There are 17 residues in the CDR3. J was trimmed by 0 bases and V by 3 bases; bases with no gene match: 3. CDR3 in amino acids: CASSMTSGSSSYNEQFF. The CDR3 DNA reads as TGTGCCAGTAGTATGACTAGCGGGAGTAGCTCCTACAATGAGCAGTTCTTC.

This rearrangement joins TRBV29-1 to TRBJ2-3; 10 bases map to TRBD2. Germline-derived CDR1 and CDR2 are SQVTM and ANQGSEA. Trimming removed 4 bases from V and 4 bases from J; junction bases left unmatched: 8. The CDR3 loop spans 15 amino acids. The CDR3 sequence: CSVAILAGRADTQYF. The CDR3 DNA sequence: TGCAGCGTTGCCATACTAGCGGGAAGGGCAGATACGCAGTATTTT.

This sequence joins TRBV6-5 and TRBJ2-1; 14 bases map to TRBD2. V gave up 4 bases and J gave up 6 bases; unmatched junction bases: 5. Germline CDR1 MNHEY, CDR2 SVGAGI. The CDR3 spans 16 residues. CDR3 bases: TGTGCCAGCAGTTTCCGGACTAGCGGGAGGAGCAATGAGCAGTTCTTC. Translation: CASSFRTSGRSNEQFF.

J is TRBJ1-1 and V is TRBV29-1; no definite D call. Germline V gives CDR1 SQVTM, CDR2 ANQGSEA. Trimming shortened V by 2 bases and J by 1 base, and 8 bases separated the two germline ends. The CDR3 consists of 13 residues. Here the CDR3 reads CSVELASNTEAFF. CDR3 DNA: TGCAGCGTTGAATTGGCATCGAACACTGAAGCTTTCTTT.

This chain connects TRBV19 to TRBJ2-2; possibly TRBD2 for D (5 bases). Germline V gene data show CDR1 as LNHDA and CDR2 as SQIVND (reference sequence). The germline V and J ends were trimmed by 3 bases and 4 bases, with 9 bases remaining between them. The CDR3 length is 14 residues. CDR3 bases: TGTGCCAGTAGTATTGTGGGAGTCACCGGGGAGCTGTTTTTT. This translates into CASSIVGVTGELFF.

This chain links TRBV5-4 with TRBJ2-1; 8 nucleotides agree with TRBD2. CDR1 SGHNT and CDR2 YYREEE come from the germline V gene (reference sequence). The CDR3 sequence is 15 residues long. V lost 1 base to trimming and J lost 5 bases; unmatched junction nucleotides: 5. CDR3 DNA: TGTGCCAGCAGCTTGAAACTAGCGGCCAACAATGAGCAGTTCTTC. It translates to CASSLKLAANNEQFF.

The rearrangement uses TRBV6-5 and TRBJ2-7, with a tentative D call TRBD2 (5 bases). In germline, CDR1 is MNHEY, CDR2 SVGAGI. The CDR3 loop spans 14 amino acids. Trimming took 8 bases from V and 4 from J, leaving 18 bases between them. The CDR3 DNA reads TGTGCCAGCCGGTCAGTGGGAGTGATGTACGAGCAGTACTTC. Translating gives CASRSVGVMYEQYF.

The chain couples TRBV5-1 to TRBJ1-3; D gene ambiguous. The CDR3 length is 15 residues. Trimming removed 0 bases from V and 0 bases from J, with 7 bases in between. Germline V gene lookup returns CDR1 SGHRS and CDR2 YFSETQ. The CDR3 region has the DNA TGCGCCAGCAGCTTGGCTCCAGGCTCTGGAAACACCATATATTTT. It specifies CASSLAPGSGNTIYF.

The CDR3 region is CASRQGTYEQYF. CDR3 sequence (DNA): TGTGCCAGCAGACAGGGTACCTACGAGCAGTACTTC. V and J are TRBV6-5 and TRBJ2-5, with TRBD1 as a possible D gene (6 bases). The J call is in doubt because the DNA end fits TRBJ2-7 better. The germline V gene has CDR1 MNHEY and CDR2 SVGAGI. CDR3 length: 12 amino acids.

The chain carries TRBV16 and TRBJ2-1, with TRBD2 identical over 13 bases. The V gene's germline CDR1 is KGHSY and CDR2 FQNENV. Trimming at V came to 3 bases and at J to 4 bases, leaving 9 bases not matched to a gene. The length of the CDR3 is 18 residues. CDR3 in amino acids: CASSQSGLAGAGYNEQFF. CDR3 nucleotides: TGTGCCAGCAGCCAGTCAGGACTAGCGGGAGCGGGTTACAATGAGCAGTTCTTC.

The J gene is TRBJ1-1, the V gene TRBV2; D ambiguous. The germline V gene encodes CDR1 SNHLY and CDR2 FYNNEI. Trimming removed 4 bases at V and 1 base at J, with 16 bases between. The length of the CDR3 is 16 residues. CDR3 bases: TGTGCCAGCAGTGTCAATCCTGGAGCTGAGAACACTGAAGCTTTCTTT. Translation: CASSVNPGAENTEAFF.

The chain links TRBV19 to TRBJ1-2; D unclear. The CDR3 spans 13 residues. Germline V lookup: CDR1 LNHDA, CDR2 SQIVND (reference sequence). V was cut by 9 bases and J by 8 bases, with 19 bases left in between. CDR3 region: CASRPDGGTGYTF. CDR3 in DNA: TGTGCCAGCCGCCCTGATGGTGGCACGGGCTACACCTTC.

CDR3 loop: CASSYADNEQFF. The CDR3 DNA sequence: TGTGCCAGCAGCTATGCCGACAATGAGCAGTTCTTC. V usage is TRBV28 and J usage is TRBJ2-1; D unresolved. CDR1 MDHEN and CDR2 SYDVKM come from the germline V gene. The CDR3 length is 12 residues. V gave up 6 bases and J gave up 5 bases, with 8 bases separating them.

V is TRBV7-9 and J is TRBJ1-2; the match to TRBD1 covers 7 bases. Germline assignment: CDR1 SEHNR and CDR2 FQNEAQ (reference sequence). After removal of 1 base from V and 4 bases from J, the junction contained 6 bases not matched to a gene. The CDR3 loop spans 15 amino acids. As DNA, the CDR3 is TGTGCCAGCAGCTTAGATTCGGGACAGCTCTATGGCTACACCTTC. Amino acids: CASSLDSGQLYGYTF.

The chain has TRBV10-3 and TRBJ2-3; TRBD2 aligns across 12 bases. CDR1 ENHRY and CDR2 SYGVKD come from the germline V gene. The CDR3 is made up of 14 amino acids. J lost 3 bases, V lost 6 bases, and 1 base had no gene match. The CDR3 nucleotides read TGTGCCATCAGGACTAGCGGGAGAACAGATACGCAGTATTTT. Its translation: CAIRTSGRTDTQYF.

In DNA form, the CDR3 reads TGCGCCAGCAGCGCGGACGTGGGGGGGGTCAACGAGCAGTACTTC. This codes for CASSADVGGVNEQYF. The V gene is TRBV5-1, the J gene TRBJ2-7; TRBD2 matches at 7 bases. Germline CDR1 reads SGHRS; CDR2 reads YFSETQ. With V trimmed by 4 bases and J by 5 bases, 12 bases remained unmatched. The CDR3 contains 15 residues.

V is TRBV7-9 and J is TRBJ2-7; 7 nucleotides align to TRBD1. The CDR3 has 15 amino acids. J gave up 0 bases and V 5 bases, and 7 bases lay outside the gene matches. Germline loops: CDR1 SEHNR, CDR2 FQNEAQ (reference sequence). CDR3 sequence reads: CASSDGTVSSYEQYF. In nucleotides, the CDR3 is TGTGCCAGCAGCGATGGGACAGTAAGCTCCTACGAGCAGTACTTC.

V usage is TRBV2 and J usage is TRBJ2-5, with TRBD2 matching 13 bases. Germline V gene data show CDR1 as SNHLY and CDR2 as FYNNEI. V was clipped by 6 bases and J by 5 bases; unmatched bases: 15. This CDR3 spans 18 amino acids. The CDR3, as DNA: TGTGCCAGCAGAAGGGGACTAGCGGGAAGGCCCGCGGCGGAGACCCAGTACTTC. Its protein is CASRRGLAGRPAAETQYF.

The chain combines TRBV6-5 with TRBJ2-6; possibly TRBD1 for D (6 bases). The CDR3 is made up of 14 amino acids. CDR1 and CDR2 (germline): MNHEY, SVGAGI. Trimming shortened V by 6 bases and J by 1 base, and 7 bases separated the two germline ends. The CDR3 here is CASSRGSGANVLTF. The CDR3, as DNA: TGTGCCAGCAGCAGGGGATCTGGGGCCAACGTCCTGACTTTC.

The chain is built from TRBV19 and TRBJ2-4; 7 nucleotides line up with TRBD1. CDR1 is LNHDA and CDR2 is SQIVND in the germline V gene (reference sequence). V trimming: 3 bases; J trimming: 9 bases; junction bases outside the gene matches: 8. The CDR3 sequence is 14 residues long. CDR3 nucleotides: TGTGCCAGTAGTATCCTAGGGGGCGAGGGCATTCAGTACTTC. Its translation is CASSILGGEGIQYF. The variable domain in full, completed from reference TRBV19 and TRBJ2-4, reads DGGITQSPKYLFRKEGQNVTLSCEQNLNHDAMYWYRQDPGQGLRLIYYSQIVNDFQKGDIAEGYSVSREKKESFPLTVTSAQKNPTAFYLCASSILGGEGIQYFGAGTRLSVL.

This clone was detected only once. The CDR3 DNA reads as TGTGCCAGCAGCTCCGGGGGGGGCGATGAAAAACTGTTTTTT. It specifies CASSSGGGDEKLFF. The chain links TRBV11-3 to TRBJ1-4, with D perhaps matching TRBD1 (6 bases). Between the trimmed V and J ends, which lost 4 bases and 6 bases, there was a span of 12 bases. CDR3 length equals 14 residues. CDR1 SGHNT and CDR2 YENEEA come from the germline V gene. The complete variable domain, with remaining parts taken from reference TRBV11-3 and TRBJ1-4, reads EAGVVQSPRYKIIEKKQPVAFWCNPISGHNTLYWYLQNLGQGPELLIRYENEEAVDDSQLPKDRFSAERLKGVDSTLKIQPAELGDSAVYLCASSSGGGDEKLFFGSGTQLSVL.

This sequence joins TRBV7-8 and TRBJ1-1, with D tentatively TRBD1 (5 bases). The V end was cut by 5 bases, the J end by 5 bases, with 9 bases between. Germline V gives CDR1 SGHVS, CDR2 FQNEAQ. This CDR3 comprises 12 residues. DNA of the CDR3: TGTGCCAGCAGCCGTGGGGGGACTGAAGCTTTCTTT. This translates into CASSRGGTEAFF.